This T cell receptor beta chain was sequenced for a study of OX40 agonist ivuxolimab in advanced cancers. Method: immunoSEQ multiplex PCR; TCRdb's copy keeps in-frame clones and lacks some. The repertoire holds about 30,000 clones, 90% seen once, with about a quarter in the top ten. Trimming removed 2 bases at V and 6 bases at J, with 9 bases between. The CDR3 covers 13 residues. CDR1 is SGHDT, CDR2 YYEEEE, per germline. V and J are TRBV5-6 and TRBJ1-5, with D hard to call. This material consisted of CD4+ or CD8+ T cells sorted from blood, taken in a trial of the OX40 agonist ivuxolimab. This TCR was recovered from an adult with an advanced solid tumor such as melanoma, head and neck, liver or kidney cancer. The CDR3 DNA reads as TGTGCCAGCAGCTTATCGGGAATTCAGCCCCAGCATTTT. Its protein product is CASSLSGIQPQHF.